Each of the 18 T cell receptor beta chains below was sequenced from the same sample in a study of tissue T cells after allogeneic stem cell transplantation. Some clones are missing from TCRdb's copy, which holds only in-frame ones; the method was immunoSEQ multiplex PCR. The sample holds around 28,000 clones, 85% seen once. The sequences come from blood, collected before transplantation. Every receptor here comes from a woman between 18 and 49 years old who later had graft-versus-host disease after an allogeneic stem cell transplant.

This clone was observed a handful of times. This sequence joins TRBV6-5 and TRBJ1-1; 7 bases agree with TRBD1. J gave up 1 base and V 5 bases, and 7 bases lay outside the gene matches. CDR1 and CDR2 (germline): MNHEY, SVGAGI. This CDR3 comprises 15 residues. CDR3 in DNA: TGTGCCAGCAGTCAGGGGGGGTTGACGAACACTGAAGCTTTCTTT. The encoded protein is CASSQGGLTNTEAFF.

This chain uses TRBV7-2 with TRBJ1-2; D is undetermined. Germline V gives CDR1 SGHTA, CDR2 FQGNSA. CDR3 length: 14 residues. V was trimmed by 4 bases and J by 8 bases, leaving 17 bases between them. Here the CDR3 DNA reads TGTGCCAGCAGCTCTTACGGTACACCCGAGGGCTACACCTTC. It encodes CASSSYGTPEGYTF.

The V gene is TRBV30, the J gene TRBJ2-3; the D gene is possibly TRBD1 (5 bases). V was clipped by 5 bases and J by 0 bases, with 12 bases between them. The CDR3 is 14 residues long. Per the germline V gene, CDR1 is GTSNPN and CDR2 is SVGIG (reference sequence). CDR3 DNA: TGTGCCTGGGGCAGGACATCTAGCACAGATACGCAGTATTTT. This gives the protein CAWGRTSSTDTQYF.

The rearrangement links TRBV7-2 to TRBJ2-5; D is perhaps TRBD2 (6 bases). V lost 11 bases, J lost 5 bases, and 18 bases lay in between. This CDR3 is built from 13 residues. Germline assignment: CDR1 SGHTA and CDR2 FQGNSA. The CDR3 DNA reads as TGTGCCTGCCGGCGGGGAGATAGGGAGACCCAGTACTTC. The encoded protein is CACRRGDRETQYF.

This clone was seen only once. The rearrangement links TRBV6-2 or TRBV6-3 to TRBJ1-1, with 7 nucleotides matching TRBD1. V trimming: 5 bases; J trimming: 1 base; junction bases outside the gene matches: 4. This CDR3 is built from 14 residues. Germline loops: CDR1 MNHEY, CDR2 SVGEGT. This CDR3 reads CASSRQGRNTEAFF. CDR3 DNA sequence: TGTGCCAGCAGTCGACAGGGAAGGAACACTGAAGCTTTCTTT.

The CDR3 is CASSEQANPTEAFF. CDR3 bases: TGTGCCAGCAGTGAACAGGCGAACCCTACTGAAGCTTTCTTT. The genes are TRBV6-4 and TRBJ1-1; the D gene is possibly TRBD1 (5 bases). Germline V gene lookup returns CDR1 MRHNA and CDR2 SNTAGT. The CDR3 is made up of 14 amino acids. Trimming removed 3 bases at V and 5 bases at J, with 13 bases between.

The gene calls are TRBV7-2 and TRBJ1-2, with D uncertain. This CDR3 is built from 15 residues. Trimming removed 1 base from V and 4 bases from J, with 13 bases in between. Germline V gives CDR1 SGHTA, CDR2 FQGNSA. The CDR3 here is CASSLEGRLPYGYTF. The CDR3 bases are TGTGCCAGCAGCTTAGAAGGGCGGTTGCCCTATGGCTACACCTTC.

The chain couples TRBV7-2 to TRBJ2-1; D not certain. CDR1 and CDR2 from the germline V gene are SGHTA and FQGNSA. V shed 1 base and J shed 7 bases, with 14 bases lying between them. The CDR3 consists of 15 residues. In DNA form, the CDR3 reads TGTGCCAGCAGCTTAGAAAGACCGCCTCGAAATGAGCAGTTCTTC. Residues: CASSLERPPRNEQFF.

As DNA, the CDR3 is TGTGCCAGCAGGCCAGGGTTCCCCTACGAGCAGTACTTC. Translation: CASRPGFPYEQYF. The chain recombines TRBV6-5 with TRBJ2-7, with D possibly being TRBD1 (5 bases). The CDR3 loop spans 13 amino acids. Germline V lookup: CDR1 MNHEY, CDR2 SVGAGI. Trimming took off 6 bases at V and 2 bases at J, with 11 bases between the two ends.

This chain uses TRBV5-6 with TRBJ1-1; perhaps TRBD1 as D (5 bases). CDR1 and CDR2 from the germline V gene are SGHDT and YYEEEE. The CDR3 sequence is 12 residues long. V gave up 4 bases and J gave up 11 bases, with 15 bases separating them. The CDR3 loop is CASSQYRRGAFF. CDR3 bases: TGTGCCAGCAGCCAATACAGGCGGGGGGCTTTCTTT.

This clone was observed a handful of times. CDR3 in amino acids: CASSAHPGQGPGSPLHF. CDR3 bases: TGTGCCAGTAGTGCCCATCCGGGACAGGGCCCGGGTTCACCCCTCCACTTT. The gene calls are TRBV19 and TRBJ1-6; 9 bases match TRBD1. There are 17 residues in the CDR3. V lost 5 bases and J lost 9; bases outside the gene matches: 14. Germline lookup yields CDR1 LNHDA and CDR2 SQIVND (reference sequence). The entire variable domain, with the rest obtained from reference TRBV19 and TRBJ1-6, is as follows: DGGITQSPKYLFRKEGQNVTLSCEQNLNHDAMYWYRQDPGQGLRLIYYSQIVNDFQKGDIAEGYSVSREKKESFPLTVTSAQKNPTAFYLCASSAHPGQGPGSPLHFGNGTRLTVT.

This rearrangement joins TRBV9 to TRBJ1-1; perhaps TRBD1 as D (5 bases). The CDR3 has 13 residues. V lost 0 bases, J lost 4 bases, and 7 bases lay in between. Germline V CDR1 and CDR2: SGDLS, YYNGEE. As DNA, the CDR3 is TGTGCCAGCAGCGTAGGAGGGGCCACTGAAGCTTTCTTT. Translation gives CASSVGGATEAFF.

Only a few counts were recorded for this clone. This chain connects TRBV7-9 to TRBJ2-7, with 8 nucleotides matching TRBD1. The CDR3 is 15 residues long. V lost 5 bases and J lost 3; bases outside the gene matches: 9. Germline V gene lookup returns CDR1 SEHNR and CDR2 FQNEAQ (reference sequence). This CDR3 is CASSPVTGGIYEQYF. DNA of the CDR3: TGTGCCAGCAGCCCCGTAACAGGGGGGATCTACGAGCAGTACTTC.

This clone appeared once. The chain uses TRBV27 and TRBJ2-1, with TRBD1 matching 7 bases. CDR3 length equals 13 residues. With 7 bases clipped from V and 4 bases from J, the junction kept 4 bases outside the gene matches. Germline loops: CDR1 MNHEY, CDR2 SMNVEV (reference sequence). The CDR3 is CASTQGLYNEQFF. The CDR3 coding sequence is TGTGCCAGCACACAGGGGCTTTACAATGAGCAGTTCTTC.

This clone was seen only a few times. V usage is TRBV9 and J usage is TRBJ2-1; 8 nucleotides align to TRBD2. The CDR3 is made up of 16 amino acids. CDR1 and CDR2 from the germline V gene are SGDLS and YYNGEE. J lost 1 base, V lost 3 bases, and 6 bases had no gene match. This CDR3 is CASSGLAGKSYNEQFF. The CDR3, as DNA: TGTGCCAGCAGCGGGTTAGCGGGAAAGTCCTACAATGAGCAGTTCTTC.

The chain is built from TRBV10-1 and TRBJ1-2; 7 nucleotides match TRBD1. Looked up from germline, CDR1 is WNHNN and CDR2 is SYGVQD (reference sequence). Trimming took 0 bases from V and 6 from J; bases not matched to a gene: 7. The CDR3 spans 15 residues. CDR3 loop: CASSESDRLVDGYTF. For the CDR3, the DNA is TGCGCCAGCAGTGAGTCGGACAGGCTGGTGGATGGCTACACCTTC.

The chain uses TRBV24-1 and TRBJ2-2; no definite D call. The CDR3 runs to 16 residues. V gave up 1 base and J gave up 4 bases, with 12 bases separating them. Germline V gene lookup returns CDR1 KGHDR and CDR2 SFDVKD. CDR3 in DNA: TGTGCCACCAGTGATTTTCGTTCGGAGAGCACCGGGGAGCTGTTTTTT. Protein sequence: CATSDFRSESTGELFF.

The V gene is TRBV18, the J gene TRBJ1-2; possible D gene TRBD1, 5 bases. Germline V gene sequence: CDR1 KGHSH, CDR2 LQKENI. The CDR3 runs 17 residues. Trimming removed 2 bases at V and 4 bases at J, with 20 bases between. The CDR3 DNA reads TGTGCCAGCTCACCAGAGTATTCGGCAGGGAAGGCCTATGGCTACACCTTC. Its protein is CASSPEYSAGKAYGYTF. Full variable domain (missing parts from reference TRBV18 and TRBJ1-2): NAGVMQNPRHLVRRRGQEARLRCSPMKGHSHVYWYRQLPEEGLKFMVYLQKENIIDESGMPKERFSAEFPKEGPSILRIQQVVRGDSAAYFCASSPEYSAGKAYGYTFGSGTRLTVV.